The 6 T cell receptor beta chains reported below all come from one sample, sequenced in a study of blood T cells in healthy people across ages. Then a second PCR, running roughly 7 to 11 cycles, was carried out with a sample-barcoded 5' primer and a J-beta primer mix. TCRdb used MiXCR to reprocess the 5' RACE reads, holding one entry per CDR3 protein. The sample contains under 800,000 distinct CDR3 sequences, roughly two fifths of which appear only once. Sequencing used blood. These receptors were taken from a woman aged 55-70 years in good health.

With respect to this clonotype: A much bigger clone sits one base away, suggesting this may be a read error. The chain's CDR3 is CASSLGVTLGSYNEQYF. CDR3 nucleotide sequence: TGCGCCAGCAGCTTGGGAGTGACTTTGGGATCCTACAATGAGCAGTACTTC. The chain is built from TRBV5-1 and TRBJ2-7; D unclear. The CDR3 runs to 17 residues. V dropped 0 bases and J dropped 7 bases, with 23 bases sitting between them. The V gene's germline CDR1 is SGHRS and CDR2 YFSETQ.

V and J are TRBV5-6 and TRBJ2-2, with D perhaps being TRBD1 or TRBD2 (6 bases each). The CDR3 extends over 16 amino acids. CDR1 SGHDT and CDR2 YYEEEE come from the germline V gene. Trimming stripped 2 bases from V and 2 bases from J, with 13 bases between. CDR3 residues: CASSLGGGTNTGELFF. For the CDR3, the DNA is TGTGCCAGCAGCTTAGGAGGGGGGACAAACACCGGGGAGCTGTTTTTT.

In DNA form, the CDR3 reads TGCAGTGCTAGAATGGCGGGAAGCGAGACCCAGTACTTC. As protein: CSARMAGSETQYF. The J gene is TRBJ2-5, the V gene TRBV20-1; D might be TRBD2 (6 bases). V was trimmed by 2 bases and J by 5 bases, leaving 12 bases between them. CDR1 DFQATT and CDR2 SNEGSKA come from the germline V gene (reference sequence). The CDR3 runs to 13 residues.

The CDR3 region has the DNA TGCAGTGCTGCGCGGGGTGCGAGGCTCACAGATACGCAGTATTTT. Protein: CSAARGARLTDTQYF. The chain uses TRBV20-1 and TRBJ2-3; a possible D gene is TRBD2 (6 bases). The CDR3 extends over 15 amino acids. The V end lost 5 bases, the J end lost 2 bases, and 17 bases lay between the germline ends. Germline V gene sequence: CDR1 DFQATT, CDR2 SNEGSKA (reference sequence).

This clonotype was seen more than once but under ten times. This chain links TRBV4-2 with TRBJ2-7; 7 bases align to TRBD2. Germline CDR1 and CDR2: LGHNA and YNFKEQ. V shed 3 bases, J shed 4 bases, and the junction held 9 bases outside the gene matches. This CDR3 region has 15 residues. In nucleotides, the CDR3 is TGTGCCAGCAGCCACGAACTCACTAGCGCTTACGAGCAGTACTTC. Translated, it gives CASSHELTSAYEQYF.

The CDR3 loop reads CATGTSGISEQYF. The CDR3 DNA reads TGTGCCACAGGAACGAGCGGGATCAGCGAGCAGTACTTC. V gene TRBV9 combines with J gene TRBJ2-7; 7 positions agree with TRBD2. CDR3 length: 13 amino acids. Losses at the gene ends were 9 bases for V and 6 bases for J; bases not matched to a gene: 12. Germline V gene sequence: CDR1 SGDLS, CDR2 YYNGEE.